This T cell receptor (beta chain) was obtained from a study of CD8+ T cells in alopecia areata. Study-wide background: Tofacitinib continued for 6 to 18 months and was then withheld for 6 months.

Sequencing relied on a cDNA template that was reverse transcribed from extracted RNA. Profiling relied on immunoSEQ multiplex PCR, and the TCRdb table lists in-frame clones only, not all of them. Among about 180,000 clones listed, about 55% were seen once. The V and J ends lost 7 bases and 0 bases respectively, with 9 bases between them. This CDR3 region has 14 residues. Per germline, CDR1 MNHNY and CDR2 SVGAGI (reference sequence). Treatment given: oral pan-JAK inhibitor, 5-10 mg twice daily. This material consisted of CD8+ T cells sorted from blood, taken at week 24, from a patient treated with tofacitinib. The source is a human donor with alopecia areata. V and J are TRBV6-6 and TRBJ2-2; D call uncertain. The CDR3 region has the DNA TGTGCCAGCATCGAATTATCGAACACCGGGGAGCTGTTTTTT. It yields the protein CASIELSNTGELFF.